The next 32 T cell receptor beta chains were all read from a single sample in a study of a mutant IDH1 vaccine in newly diagnosed glioma. These TCRs are of unknown antigen specificity. Sample time point: week 11, during vaccination. Every vaccination contained 300 ug of the mutant IDH1 20-mer peptide and was paired with topical imiquimod. The data were produced by immunoSEQ multiplex PCR, yet TCRdb's version contains in-frame clones alone and is incomplete. This table has roughly 70,000 clones, around 84% appearing once. The sample here was PBMCs, taken from a glioma patient whose treatment included an IDH1 peptide vaccine. Receptors originate from a woman aged 45-60 years with glioma.

This chain connects TRBV7-2 to TRBJ2-7; D possibly uses TRBD1 or TRBD2 (5 bases each). The CDR3 runs 15 residues. CDR1 and CDR2 from the germline V gene are SGHTA and FQGNSA. V lost 3 bases and J lost 0, with 12 bases in between. The CDR3 protein is CASSLGDGYSYEQYF. In DNA form, the CDR3 reads TGTGCCAGCAGCTTGGGGGACGGATACTCCTACGAGCAGTACTTC.

V gene TRBV5-1 combines with J gene TRBJ2-7; 9 bases are a match to TRBD2. The trim removed 0 bases at V and 2 bases at J, leaving 3 bases unmatched. The CDR3 spans 15 residues. Germline CDR1 and CDR2: SGHRS and YFSETQ. CDR3 coding DNA: TGCGCCAGCAGCTTGGTAGCGGGGGCCACCTACGAGCAGTACTTC. Its translation: CASSLVAGATYEQYF.

The J gene is TRBJ2-3, the V gene TRBV5-6; 8 nucleotides line up with TRBD2. The CDR3 contains 16 residues. Germline V gives CDR1 SGHDT, CDR2 YYEEEE. V dropped 1 base and J dropped 2; count of bases not matched to a gene: 6. The CDR3 DNA reads as TGTGCCAGCAGCTTGAACGGGGGGGCCGCCACAGATACGCAGTATTTT. This encodes CASSLNGGAATDTQYF.

J is TRBJ1-6 and V is TRBV11-2; 11 bases fit TRBD1. With 5 bases clipped from V and 8 bases from J, the junction kept 5 bases outside the gene matches. The CDR3 runs 15 residues. Germline V CDR1 and CDR2: SGHAT, FQNNGV. CDR3 in amino acids: CASSLSGQGDSPLHF. The CDR3 DNA sequence: TGTGCCAGCAGCCTCTCGGGACAGGGGGATTCACCCCTCCACTTT.

V and J are TRBV9 and TRBJ2-6; no definite D call. Germline values: CDR1 SGDLS, CDR2 YYNGEE. The V and J ends lost 3 bases and 0 bases respectively, with 4 bases between them. The CDR3 has 14 residues. The CDR3 DNA reads as TGTGCCAGCAGCGATGTCTCTGGGGCCAACGTCCTGACTTTC. Translated: CASSDVSGANVLTF.

The chain couples TRBV6-4 to TRBJ2-7; a weak D match, TRBD1 (5 bases). Trimming removed 6 bases from V and 4 bases from J, with 10 bases in between. The CDR3 contains 12 residues. Germline assignment: CDR1 MRHNA and CDR2 SNTAGT. The CDR3 DNA reads TGTGCCAGCAGGCGCCGACAGTACGAGCAGTACTTC. This encodes CASRRRQYEQYF.

The V gene is TRBV19, the J gene TRBJ1-1; 9 bases agree with TRBD1. Germline V CDR1 and CDR2: LNHDA, SQIVND (reference sequence). This CDR3 region has 12 residues. Losses at the gene ends were 10 bases for V and 8 bases for J; bases not matched to a gene: 8. CDR3 DNA sequence: TGTGCCACCCGGACAGGGGTCGAGGAAGCTTTCTTT. Its protein product is CATRTGVEEAFF.

The chain carries TRBV4-1 and TRBJ1-3, with D possibly matching TRBD1 (5 bases). CDR3 length: 16 residues. Trimming took off 1 base at V and 4 bases at J, with 14 bases between the two ends. Germline V gene data show CDR1 as MGHRA and CDR2 as YSYEKL. The CDR3 bases are TGCGCCAGCAGCCAAGTGACAGCTAAATCCGGAAACACCATATATTTT. Amino acid sequence: CASSQVTAKSGNTIYF.

The chain couples TRBV27 to TRBJ1-1, with D possibly being TRBD1 (5 bases). The CDR3 length is 15 residues. The germline gives CDR1 MNHEY, CDR2 SMNVEV (reference sequence). V lost 5 bases, J lost 4 bases, and 17 bases lay in between. The CDR3 loop is CASSLARDLGTEAFF. The CDR3 DNA is TGTGCCAGCAGTCTCGCCAGGGATCTGGGCACTGAAGCTTTCTTT.

The CDR3 region is CASSLMGQGSAGELFF. The CDR3 region has the DNA TGTGCCAGCAGTTTAATGGGTCAGGGGAGCGCCGGGGAGCTGTTTTTT. This chain links TRBV27 with TRBJ2-2, with a weak D call TRBD1 (6 bases). V lost 2 bases, J lost 6 bases, and 16 bases lay in between. CDR3 length equals 16 residues. Germline V gives CDR1 MNHEY, CDR2 SMNVEV (reference sequence).

This CDR3 is CASRPGAGGSYNEQFF. The CDR3 DNA reads as TGTGCCAGCAGGCCAGGAGCGGGGGGCTCCTACAATGAGCAGTTCTTC. V usage is TRBV2 and J usage is TRBJ2-1; 9 nucleotides align to TRBD2. The germline gives CDR1 SNHLY, CDR2 FYNNEI. V trimming: 6 bases; J trimming: 0 bases; junction bases outside the gene matches: 6. The CDR3 runs 16 residues.

CDR3: CASSYSLQINTEAFF. The CDR3 region has the DNA TGTGCCAGCAGTTACTCCCTACAGATTAACACTGAAGCTTTCTTT. This chain uses TRBV6-5 with TRBJ1-1; no clear D. The CDR3 consists of 15 residues. Trimming shortened V by 0 bases and J by 2 bases, and 10 bases separated the two germline ends. Germline lookup yields CDR1 MNHEY and CDR2 SVGAGI.

The chain joins TRBV2 to TRBJ2-7, with 8 bases that match TRBD1. The germline gives CDR1 SNHLY, CDR2 FYNNEI. This CDR3 comprises 16 residues. V lost 2 bases, J lost 0 bases, and 6 bases stayed unmatched. In nucleotides, the CDR3 is TGTGCCAGCAGTGAAAGTGGCAGGGGGCTCTCCTACGAGCAGTACTTC. Its protein product is CASSESGRGLSYEQYF.

CDR3 in amino acids: CASSHPRAMNTEAFF. DNA for the CDR3: TGTGCCAGCAGCCACCCGAGAGCTATGAACACTGAAGCTTTCTTT. The chain carries TRBV7-9 and TRBJ1-1, with unresolved D. The germline gives CDR1 SEHNR, CDR2 FQNEAQ (reference sequence). The CDR3 runs to 15 residues. Trimming cost V 5 bases and J 0 bases, with 13 bases left between them.

The chain has TRBV2 and TRBJ2-3, with 12 bases matching TRBD1. The junction had 3 bases not matched to a gene; V was cut back by 4 bases and J by 4 bases. The CDR3 contains 15 residues. Per the germline V gene, CDR1 is SNHLY and CDR2 is FYNNEI. CDR3 amino acids: CASSVGQGAADTQYF. CDR3 sequence (DNA): TGTGCCAGCAGTGTGGGACAGGGGGCGGCAGATACGCAGTATTTT.

This rearrangement joins TRBV6-1 to TRBJ2-5; 10 positions agree with TRBD2. The junction had 11 bases not matched to a gene; V was cut back by 3 bases and J by 7 bases. Looked up from germline, CDR1 is MNHNS and CDR2 is SASEGT. The CDR3 spans 16 residues. CDR3 protein: CASSDLAGGPSMTQYF. For the CDR3, the DNA is TGTGCCAGCAGTGACTTAGCGGGGGGCCCGAGTATGACCCAGTACTTC.

V usage is TRBV11-1 and J usage is TRBJ1-1; D not resolved. In germline, CDR1 is SGHAT, CDR2 FQDESV (reference sequence). This CDR3 spans 16 amino acids. V lost 10 bases, J lost 2 bases, and 23 bases lay in between. The CDR3 DNA sequence: TGTGCCACCAAGACGGAGGGCGTCCTCCGAAACACTGAAGCTTTCTTT. It translates to CATKTEGVLRNTEAFF.

The gene calls are TRBV11-3 and TRBJ2-1; 14 nucleotides align to TRBD2. CDR1 is SGHNT and CDR2 is YENEEA in the germline V gene. Unmatched junction bases numbered 11, after V lost 6 bases and J lost 4 bases. This CDR3 spans 18 amino acids. In nucleotides, the CDR3 is TGTGCCAGCAGGACCGGGACTAGCGGGGGAGGGGGGTACAATGAGCAGTTCTTC. Protein: CASRTGTSGGGGYNEQFF.

This clone was detected a few times. The chain links TRBV9 to TRBJ1-1, with D unclear. Germline V gives CDR1 SGDLS, CDR2 YYNGEE. The CDR3 sequence is 14 residues long. Trimming pared 3 bases from V and 2 bases from J, leaving 11 bases between. The CDR3 reads CASSAFGGNTEAFF. CDR3 sequence (DNA): TGTGCCAGCAGCGCCTTTGGAGGAAACACTGAAGCTTTCTTT.

The chain couples TRBV10-3 to TRBJ2-7; D is possibly TRBD1 (7 bases). With 5 bases removed from V and 1 base from J, the gap between germline ends came to 9 bases. From germline, CDR1 is ENHRY and CDR2 SYGVKD. This CDR3 spans 13 amino acids. The chain's CDR3 is CAISSGGSYEQYF. For the CDR3, the DNA is TGTGCCATCAGTTCAGGGGGGTCCTACGAGCAGTACTTC.

J is TRBJ1-2 and V is TRBV7-9; D not resolved. The CDR3 covers 14 residues. V was trimmed by 5 bases and J by 13 bases, leaving 23 bases between them. CDR1 and CDR2 (germline): SEHNR, FQNEAQ (reference sequence). The chain's CDR3 is CASSPETLSVKGTF. CDR3 nucleotide sequence: TGTGCCAGCAGCCCCGAGACTTTATCGGTAAAGGGCACCTTC.

The chain couples TRBV4-2 to TRBJ1-3; D ambiguous. V dropped 0 bases and J dropped 1 base, with 10 bases sitting between them. The CDR3 runs to 16 residues. Germline V CDR1 and CDR2: LGHNA, YNFKEQ. CDR3 loop: CASSQDRGISGNTIYF. CDR3 in DNA: TGTGCCAGCAGCCAAGATAGAGGGATATCTGGAAACACCATATATTTT.

This clone was counted once. The chain has TRBV5-6 and TRBJ2-2, with 7 bases that match TRBD1. CDR1 is SGHDT and CDR2 is YYEEEE in the germline V gene. Unmatched junction bases numbered 7, after V lost 3 bases and J lost 2 bases. The CDR3 has 16 residues. The DNA of the CDR3 is TGTGCCAGCAGCTCGGTCGGGACAGTCAACACCGGGGAGCTGTTTTTT. It yields the protein CASSSVGTVNTGELFF.

The rearrangement joins TRBV25-1 to TRBJ1-4, with 7 positions matching TRBD1. J was trimmed by 4 bases and V by 3 bases; bases with no gene match: 2. Germline V gene data show CDR1 as MGHDK and CDR2 as SYGVNS. The CDR3 is 14 residues long. CDR3 loop: CASSDQGDNEKLFF. The DNA of the CDR3 is TGTGCCAGCAGTGACCAGGGGGATAATGAAAAACTGTTTTTT.

This chain links TRBV28 with TRBJ1-4, with a tentative D call TRBD1 (6 bases). The CDR3 has 19 residues. The germline CDR1 and CDR2 sequences are MDHEN and SYDVKM. V lost 4 bases to trimming and J lost 0 bases, with 21 bases between them. The CDR3 region is CASSSDLDRKKTTNEKLFF. The CDR3 DNA reads TGTGCCAGCAGTTCGGATCTTGACAGGAAAAAGACAACTAATGAAAAACTGTTTTTT. Drawing the rest from reference TRBV28 and TRBJ1-4, the complete variable domain is DVKVTQSSRYLVKRTGEKVFLECVQDMDHENMFWYRQDPGLGLRLIYFSYDVKMKEKGDIPEGYSVSREKKERFSLILESASTNQTSMYLCASSSDLDRKKTTNEKLFFGSGTQLSVL.

V is TRBV30 and J is TRBJ1-2, with no clear D. Trimming shortened V by 0 bases and J by 6 bases, and 8 bases separated the two germline ends. Per the germline V gene, CDR1 is GTSNPN and CDR2 is SVGIG (reference sequence). The CDR3 covers 12 residues. The CDR3 DNA reads TGTGCCTGGAGTGTACGTGTGGATGGCTACACCTTC. Encoded protein: CAWSVRVDGYTF. The full variable domain, in which reference TRBV30 and TRBJ1-2 provide the parts outside the CDR3, is SQTIHQWPATLVQPVGSPLSLECTVEGTSNPNLYWYRQAAGRGLQLLFYSVGIGQISSEVPQNLSASRPQDRQFILSSKKLLLSDSGFYLCAWSVRVDGYTFGSGTRLTVV.

The genes are TRBV5-1 and TRBJ2-5; 10 positions match TRBD2. The junction had 11 bases not matched to a gene; V was cut back by 4 bases and J by 2 bases. Per germline, CDR1 SGHRS and CDR2 YFSETQ. The CDR3 is made up of 17 amino acids. The CDR3 nucleotides are TGCGCCAGCAGCGTCGCCGGTCAGCGGGGGGGGCAAGAGACCCAGTACTTC. Its translation: CASSVAGQRGGQETQYF.

The V call is TRBV5-6, the J call TRBJ1-2, with D possibly being TRBD1 (5 bases). The germline V and J ends were trimmed by 1 base and 5 bases, with 15 bases remaining between them. The CDR3 has 15 residues. Germline-derived CDR1 and CDR2 are SGHDT and YYEEEE. CDR3 nucleotides: TGTGCCAGCAGCTTGCAATCAGGGCCTTATTATGGCTACACCTTC. As protein: CASSLQSGPYYGYTF.

The V gene is TRBV10-2, the J gene TRBJ2-1, with TRBD1 matching over 7 bases. The CDR3 has 13 residues. V shed 4 bases and J 7 bases; nucleotides not matched to a gene: 4. The V gene's germline CDR1 is WSHSY and CDR2 SAAADI. The CDR3 nucleotides are TGCGCCAGCAGTGTGGGCAGGGGGAATGAGCAGTTCTTC. Amino acid sequence: CASSVGRGNEQFF.

The gene calls are TRBV5-1 and TRBJ2-3; TRBD2 agrees at 15 bases. J lost 6 bases, V lost 4 bases, and 6 bases had no gene match. The CDR3 has 16 amino acids. CDR1 is SGHRS, CDR2 YFSETQ, per germline. CDR3 DNA sequence: TGCGCCAGCAGCATCGGGACTAGCGGGGGGTGGGATACGCAGTATTTT. Residues: CASSIGTSGGWDTQYF.

Only one count was recorded for this clone. The chain joins TRBV6-4 to TRBJ2-2; the match to TRBD2 covers 9 bases. The V and J ends lost 5 bases and 1 base, in that order; junction bases with no gene match: 5. This CDR3 comprises 16 residues. Germline values: CDR1 MRHNA, CDR2 SNTAGT. CDR3 bases: TGTGCCAGCAGTAAGGCTAGCGGGGTGAACACCGGGGAGCTGTTTTTT. It is translated as CASSKASGVNTGELFF.

The chain uses TRBV6-5 and TRBJ1-1; 8 nucleotides agree with TRBD1. Germline loops: CDR1 MNHEY, CDR2 SVGAGI. This CDR3 spans 13 amino acids. V was clipped by 6 bases and J by 7 bases; unmatched bases: 7. CDR3 nucleotide sequence: TGTGCCAGCAGGGGGCCTGGGACAGGTGAAGCTTTCTTT. Translation: CASRGPGTGEAFF.